This T cell receptor (beta chain) was profiled in a study of blood T cell repertoires in COVID-19. Study details: The United States, Italy and Spain were the sources of the acute and convalescent COVID-19 samples.

V gave up 5 bases and J gave up 8 bases, with 12 bases separating them. There are 12 residues in the CDR3. In germline, CDR1 is MNHEY, CDR2 SVGAGI. Produced via immunoSEQ multiplex PCR; TCRdb's table is partial and in-frame only. The sample contains around 300,000 clones, 70% to 90% of which appear only once. This receptor was taken from a woman aged 25 to 39 with COVID-19, enrolled during active disease. The chain is built from TRBV6-5 and TRBJ1-2; a possible D gene is TRBD1 (6 bases). Sequences were obtained from peripheral blood. This chain's CDR3 is CASSQNDRGYTF. The CDR3 nucleotides read TGTGCCAGCAGTCAAAACGACAGGGGCTACACCTTC.